Presented here are 13 T cell receptor beta chains from one specimen sequenced in a study of molecular identifiers for immune sequencing clone quantification. TCRdb ran MiXCR on the PCR reads and lists one entry per CDR3 protein. This sample carries 460,000 or so distinct CDR3 sequences, about 26% of them seen once, and the ten largest clones take around 0.76%. The specimen sequenced was naive CD8+ T cells from blood, with Jurkat cell RNA spiked in. As to subset: FACS-sorted CD8+CD4-CCR7+CD45RA+ naive T cells. The receptors originated from a human donor in good health. Some libraries in this study had Jurkat cell RNA spiked in.

The sample holds many counts of this clonotype. This chain joins TRBV9 and TRBJ2-3; D gene uncertain. Germline CDR1 and CDR2: SGDLS and YYNGEE. Between the trimmed V and J ends, which lost 4 bases and 3 bases, there was a span of 12 bases. The CDR3 covers 14 residues. CDR3 amino acids: CASSISGTTDTQYF. CDR3 DNA sequence: TGTGCCAGCAGCATCTCCGGCACAACAGATACGCAGTATTTT.

The rearrangement links TRBV20-1 to TRBJ2-7, with a weak D call TRBD2 (5 bases). This CDR3 contains 16 residues. The germline V gene has CDR1 DFQATT and CDR2 SNEGSKA (reference sequence). With 0 bases removed from V and 1 base from J, the gap between germline ends came to 16 bases. CDR3 DNA: TGCAGTGCTAGAGATAGGGAGCTAGCAGCTTCCTACGAGCAGTACTTC. Translation gives CSARDRELAASYEQYF.

The table lists this clonotype with a few counts. V is TRBV12-3 or TRBV12-4 and J is TRBJ2-1, with 7 bases identical to TRBD1. This CDR3 is 14 amino acids long. After removal of 5 bases from V and 4 bases from J, the junction contained 5 bases not matched to a gene. The CDR3 is CASSPRDRYNEQFF. The CDR3 coding sequence is TGTGCCAGCAGTCCCCGGGACAGATACAATGAGCAGTTCTTC.

The table lists this clonotype with a count of one. The chain recombines TRBV7-2 with TRBJ2-3, with TRBD2 matching 12 bases. The CDR3 is 16 amino acids. Germline values: CDR1 SGHTA, CDR2 FQGNSA. V lost 4 bases and J lost 11; bases outside the gene matches: 13. CDR3 nucleotide sequence: TGTGCCAGCAGCTCCTTACTAGCGGGGGGCCCGGAGGGGCAGTATTTT. This sequence encodes CASSSLLAGGPEGQYF.

This clonotype was recorded at least ten times. The chain carries TRBV3-1 and TRBJ1-1; D gene ambiguous. The CDR3 totals 10 residues. Trimming removed 4 bases at V and 10 bases at J, with 7 bases between. The germline V gene encodes CDR1 LGHDT and CDR2 YNNKEL (reference sequence). The CDR3 nucleotides are TGTGCCAGCAGCCCCCCCCGAGCTTTCTTT. Protein product: CASSPPRAFF.

Concerning this clonotype: One base away lies a much larger clone, so this may be a sequencing read error. This rearrangement joins TRBV12-3 or TRBV12-4 to TRBJ2-7; 10 bases map to TRBD1. The CDR3 covers 15 residues. The CDR3 bases are TGTGCCAGCGGTTTAGCACCGGGACAGGGGTACGAGCAGTACTTC. Residues: CASGLAPGQGYEQYF.

With regard to this clonotype: A much larger clone differs from this one at a single base, so this may be a read error. The V and J genes are TRBV7-2 and TRBJ1-2; D uncertain. The CDR3 extends over 12 amino acids. The ends were cut back, 5 bases at V and 5 bases at J, with 9 bases in the middle. Germline CDR1 reads SGHTA; CDR2 reads FQGNSA. CDR3 sequence (DNA): TGTGCCAGCAGCCGCCGAATTTATGGCTACACCTTC. Its protein product is CASSRRIYGYTF.

As for this clonotype: A read error may be the cause here, since a much bigger clone is one base away. The gene calls are TRBV19 and TRBJ2-3; 8 nucleotides line up with TRBD2. J was trimmed by 3 bases and V by 3 bases; bases with no gene match: 11. The CDR3 contains 17 residues. Germline V gene lookup returns CDR1 LNHDA and CDR2 SQIVND (reference sequence). The DNA for the CDR3 is TGTGCCAGTAGTATCGTCGTTAGCGGGGTAGATACAGATACGCAGTATTTT. It encodes CASSIVVSGVDTDTQYF.

This clonotype was recorded at least ten times. The CDR3 reads CASSVSVRVTEAFF. The CDR3 DNA reads as TGTGCCAGCAGTGTGTCGGTCAGGGTTACTGAAGCTTTCTTT. The chain couples TRBV2 to TRBJ1-1; D perhaps matches TRBD1 (5 bases). Germline V CDR1 and CDR2: SNHLY, FYNNEI. The CDR3 totals 14 residues. Trimming took off 4 bases at V and 5 bases at J, with 14 bases between the two ends.

In its sample, this clonotype was seen a few times. The chain is built from TRBV28 and TRBJ2-7, with D tentatively TRBD2 (7 bases). From germline, CDR1 is MDHEN and CDR2 SYDVKM. V lost 2 bases and J lost 3, with 14 bases in between. The length of the CDR3 is 15 residues. In DNA, the CDR3 is TGTGCCAGCAGTTTACTCGGCGGGGGCTTCTACGAGCAGTACTTC. Amino acids: CASSLLGGGFYEQYF.

This CDR3 reads CSARDPEDIPYEQYF. CDR3 nucleotide sequence: TGCAGTGCTAGAGATCCGGAGGACATCCCCTACGAGCAGTACTTC. V gene TRBV20-1 combines with J gene TRBJ2-7; D may be TRBD1 or TRBD2 (5 bases each). Germline V gene lookup returns CDR1 DFQATT and CDR2 SNEGSKA (reference sequence). The germline V and J ends were trimmed by 0 bases and 2 bases, with 14 bases remaining between them. This CDR3 is built from 15 residues.

This clonotype was counted ten times or more. The genes are TRBV23-1 and TRBJ2-5, with D possibly matching TRBD2 (6 bases). TRBV23-1 is an open reading frame, and its role is uncertain. The germline V and J ends were trimmed by 8 bases and 5 bases, with 21 bases remaining between them. The length of the CDR3 is 15 residues. CDR3 sequence (DNA): TGCGCCAGCCCCCGCGGGACCAATTTAGGGGAGACCCAGTACTTC. Protein: CASPRGTNLGETQYF.

Note on this clonotype: The CDR3 end shows no conserved phenylalanine or tryptophan, and so a read error is likely. The J gene is TRBJ2-7, the V gene TRBV19; either TRBD1 or TRBD2 may supply D (5 bases each). The ends were cut back, 5 bases at V and 3 bases at J, with 11 bases in the middle. The CDR3 runs to 13 residues. CDR1 LNHDA and CDR2 SQIVND come from the germline V gene (reference sequence). The CDR3 DNA follows: TGTGCCAGTAGTCCCGGGACCAACTACGAGCAGTACCTC. Its protein product is CASSPGTNYEQYL.